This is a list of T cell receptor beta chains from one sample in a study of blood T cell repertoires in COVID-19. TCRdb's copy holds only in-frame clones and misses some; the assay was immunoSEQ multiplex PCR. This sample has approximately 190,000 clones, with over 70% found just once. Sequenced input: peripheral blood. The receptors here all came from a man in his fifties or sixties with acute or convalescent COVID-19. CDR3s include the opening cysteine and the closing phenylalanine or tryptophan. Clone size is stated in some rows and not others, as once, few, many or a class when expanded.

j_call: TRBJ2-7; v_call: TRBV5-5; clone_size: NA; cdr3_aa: CASSLARQGPYEQYF
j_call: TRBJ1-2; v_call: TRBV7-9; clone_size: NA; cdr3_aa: CASSLGGPYGYTF
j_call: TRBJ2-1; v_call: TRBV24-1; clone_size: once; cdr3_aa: CATSAGGSITNEQFF
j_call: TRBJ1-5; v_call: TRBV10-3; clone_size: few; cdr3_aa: CAISESGVRSNQPQHF
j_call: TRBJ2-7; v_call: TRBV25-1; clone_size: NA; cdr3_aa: CASSEYEGVYEQYF
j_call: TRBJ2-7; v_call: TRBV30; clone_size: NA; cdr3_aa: CAWSSAGGYEQYF
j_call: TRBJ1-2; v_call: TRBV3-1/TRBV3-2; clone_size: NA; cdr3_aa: CASSLEQPQGAYYGYTF
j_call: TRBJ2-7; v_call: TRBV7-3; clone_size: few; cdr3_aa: CASSSGTGANEQYF
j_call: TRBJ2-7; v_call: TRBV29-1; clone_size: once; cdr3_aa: CSAQTGTGTEQYF
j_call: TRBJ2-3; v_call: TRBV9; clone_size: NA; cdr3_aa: CASSVADWVTASTDTQYF
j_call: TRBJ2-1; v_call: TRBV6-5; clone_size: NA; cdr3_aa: CASSYTGIPDEQFF
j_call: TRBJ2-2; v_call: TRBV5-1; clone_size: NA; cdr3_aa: CASSLARGGASGELFF
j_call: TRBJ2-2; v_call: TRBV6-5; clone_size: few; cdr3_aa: CASILPRGATGELFF
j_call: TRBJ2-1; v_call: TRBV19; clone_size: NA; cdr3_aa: CASSPLAGEQFF
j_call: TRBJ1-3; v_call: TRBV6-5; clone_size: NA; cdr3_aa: CASSSVTESGNTIYF
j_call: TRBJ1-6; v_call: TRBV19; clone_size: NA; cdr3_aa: CASRWENNSPLHF
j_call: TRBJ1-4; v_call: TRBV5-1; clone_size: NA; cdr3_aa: CASSNGRGVEKLFF
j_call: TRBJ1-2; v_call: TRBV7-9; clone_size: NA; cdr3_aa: CASSLQGYTF
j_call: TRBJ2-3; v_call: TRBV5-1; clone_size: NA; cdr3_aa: CASSLAVAGGPTDTQYF
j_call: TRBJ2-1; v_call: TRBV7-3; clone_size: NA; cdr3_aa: CASSLGNFPYNEQFF
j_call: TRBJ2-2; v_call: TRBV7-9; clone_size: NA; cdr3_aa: CASSSLAGGTGELFF
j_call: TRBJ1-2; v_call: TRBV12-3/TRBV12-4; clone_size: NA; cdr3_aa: CASSLSRTYTF
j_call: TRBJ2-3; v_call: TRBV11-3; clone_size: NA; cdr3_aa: CASSLDAGTDTQYF
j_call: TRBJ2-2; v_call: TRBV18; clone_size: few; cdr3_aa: CASSPYRRQGGHTGELFF
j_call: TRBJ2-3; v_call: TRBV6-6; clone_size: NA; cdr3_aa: CASSYTQGGVGTQYF
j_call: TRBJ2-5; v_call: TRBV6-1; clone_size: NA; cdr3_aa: CASSEVTSGAGGETQYF
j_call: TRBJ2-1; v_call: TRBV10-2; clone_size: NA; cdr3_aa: CASRLAGGRGNEQFF
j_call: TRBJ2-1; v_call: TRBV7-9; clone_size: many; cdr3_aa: CASSLVGTRGTNEQFF
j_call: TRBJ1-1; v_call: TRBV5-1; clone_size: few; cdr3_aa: CASSLAPGSADTEAFF
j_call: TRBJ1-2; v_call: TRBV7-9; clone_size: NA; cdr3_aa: CASSFHPGQDPHGYTF
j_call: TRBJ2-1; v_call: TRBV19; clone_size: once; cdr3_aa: CASSIVGSGGPYNEQFF
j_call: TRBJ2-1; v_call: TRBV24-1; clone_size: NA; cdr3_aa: CATSDSTSGRDNEQFF
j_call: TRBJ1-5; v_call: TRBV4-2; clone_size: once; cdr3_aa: CASSQDIRGRGRNQPQHF
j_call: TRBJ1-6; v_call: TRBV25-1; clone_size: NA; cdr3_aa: CASSDRQGAHNSPLHF
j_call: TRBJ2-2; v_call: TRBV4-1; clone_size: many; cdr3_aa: CASSQDPLDLDTGELFF
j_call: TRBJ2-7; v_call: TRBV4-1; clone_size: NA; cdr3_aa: CASSQIAGGFEQYF
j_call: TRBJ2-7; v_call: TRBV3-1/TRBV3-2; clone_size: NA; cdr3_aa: CASSQAETYEQYF
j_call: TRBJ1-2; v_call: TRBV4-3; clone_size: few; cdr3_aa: CASSLSGQANYGYTF
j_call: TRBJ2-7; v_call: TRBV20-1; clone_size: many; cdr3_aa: CSGTDSSEQYF
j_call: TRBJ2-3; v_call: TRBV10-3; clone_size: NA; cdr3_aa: CAIRLDRSSTDTQYF
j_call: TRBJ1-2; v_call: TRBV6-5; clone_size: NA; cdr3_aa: CASSSTILWGYTF
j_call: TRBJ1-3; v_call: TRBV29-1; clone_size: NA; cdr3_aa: CSAGTGGSGNTIYF
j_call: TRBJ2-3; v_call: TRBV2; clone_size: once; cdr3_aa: CASWGGGPTDTQYF
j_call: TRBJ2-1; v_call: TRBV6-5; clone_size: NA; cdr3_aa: CASRTQGEDNEQFF
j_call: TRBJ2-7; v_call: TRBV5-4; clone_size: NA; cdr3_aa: CASSLNGRGYEQYF
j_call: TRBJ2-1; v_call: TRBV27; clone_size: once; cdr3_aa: CASSSAGNSYNEQFF
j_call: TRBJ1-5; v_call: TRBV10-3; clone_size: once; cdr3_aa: CAIRGDRGNQPQHF
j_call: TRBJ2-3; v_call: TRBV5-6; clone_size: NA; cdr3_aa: CASTSSAGDTQYF
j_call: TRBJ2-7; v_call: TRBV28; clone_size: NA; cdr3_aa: CASSFRQGAYF
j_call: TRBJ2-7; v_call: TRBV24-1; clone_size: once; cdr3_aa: CATSDRVSYEQYF
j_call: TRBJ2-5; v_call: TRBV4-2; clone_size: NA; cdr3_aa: CASSPSGGAETQYF
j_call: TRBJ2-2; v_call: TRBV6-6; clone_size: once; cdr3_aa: CASSYSGGAGPGELFF
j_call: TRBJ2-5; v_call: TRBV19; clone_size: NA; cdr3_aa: CASSLGLAGGPQETQYF
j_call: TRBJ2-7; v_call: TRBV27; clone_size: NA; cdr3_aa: CASSFSILRSYEQYF
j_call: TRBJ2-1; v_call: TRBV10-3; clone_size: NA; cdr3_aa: CAISGGGRPNYNEQFF
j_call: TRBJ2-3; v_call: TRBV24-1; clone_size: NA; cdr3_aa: CATGRDTDTQYF
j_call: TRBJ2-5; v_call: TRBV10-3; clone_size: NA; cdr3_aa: CAISEIAASGLGETQYF
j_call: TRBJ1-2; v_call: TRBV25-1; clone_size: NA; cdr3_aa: CASSEYGPNYGYTF